One sample yielded the 32 T cell receptor beta chains listed below, sequenced in a study of blood T cell repertoires in COVID-19. Some clones are missing from TCRdb's copy, which holds only in-frame ones; the method was immunoSEQ multiplex PCR. The sample carries around 310,000 clones, around 87% recorded once. Specimen: peripheral blood. Every receptor here comes from a woman aged 40 to 55 with COVID-19, enrolled during active disease.

Note on this clone: In the same sample, other DNA sequences code for this CDR3. V is TRBV30 and J is TRBJ2-7, with D tentatively TRBD2 (6 bases). This CDR3 spans 13 amino acids. The germline V gene encodes CDR1 GTSNPN and CDR2 SVGIG (reference sequence). V lost 3 bases and J 1 base, leaving 10 bases between the germline ends. As DNA, the CDR3 is TGTGCCTGGAGCCCCGGAGGGTCCTACGAGCAGTACTTC. It encodes CAWSPGGSYEQYF.

The chain is built from TRBV7-9 and TRBJ1-4, with unresolved D. Germline loops: CDR1 SEHNR, CDR2 FQNEAQ (reference sequence). The length of the CDR3 is 17 residues. The V and J ends lost 3 bases and 4 bases respectively, with 18 bases between them. CDR3 in amino acids: CASSFLFSPGVNEKLFF. The CDR3 DNA reads TGTGCCAGCAGCTTTCTATTTTCTCCGGGAGTTAATGAAAAACTGTTTTTT.

V usage is TRBV6-6 and J usage is TRBJ2-3; tentative D call: TRBD1 (6 bases). The length of the CDR3 is 15 residues. V dropped 5 bases and J dropped 1 base, with 13 bases sitting between them. The germline gives CDR1 MNHNY, CDR2 SVGAGI (reference sequence). The CDR3, as DNA: TGTGCCAGCAGTCCAGGGGTCTGGGGCACAGATACGCAGTATTTT. This gives the protein CASSPGVWGTDTQYF.

This chain links TRBV29-1 with TRBJ1-2; 9 nucleotides line up with TRBD1. Germline V gene data show CDR1 as SQVTM and CDR2 as ANQGSEA. The CDR3 sequence is 12 residues long. The ends lost 6 bases at V and 6 bases at J; junction bases unmatched: 5. Here the CDR3 reads CSVGDRAHGYTF. The DNA for the CDR3 is TGCAGCGTGGGGGACAGGGCCCATGGCTACACCTTC.

V is TRBV3-1 (or the pseudogene TRBV3-2) and J is TRBJ1-3; D ambiguous. The CDR3 has 15 amino acids. Trimming took 1 base from V and 4 from J, leaving 11 bases between them. Germline V gives CDR1 LGHDT, CDR2 YNNKEL (reference sequence). This chain's CDR3 is CASSQGLYGGNTIYF. Written as DNA, the CDR3 is TGTGCCAGCAGCCAAGGGCTTTACGGGGGAAACACCATATATTTT.

In its sample, this clone was seen many times. CDR3 protein: CASSFGGRDQPQHF. DNA for the CDR3: TGTGCCAGCAGCTTCGGGGGGCGGGATCAGCCCCAGCATTTT. The chain couples TRBV28 to TRBJ1-5; possibly TRBD1 for D (6 bases). This CDR3 comprises 14 residues. Germline assignment: CDR1 MDHEN and CDR2 SYDVKM. The V gene lost 6 bases and the J gene lost 5 bases, with 14 bases spanning the gap.

This chain links TRBV19 with TRBJ1-5; D not resolved. This CDR3 comprises 14 residues. Germline V gene data show CDR1 as LNHDA and CDR2 as SQIVND (reference sequence). V was pared by 8 bases and J by 7 bases, with 18 bases between. The CDR3 loop is CASDFYGVSQPQHF. In DNA form, the CDR3 reads TGTGCCAGTGACTTCTACGGGGTATCCCAGCCCCAGCATTTT. Together with reference TRBV19 and TRBJ1-5, the CDR3 gives the full variable domain: DGGITQSPKYLFRKEGQNVTLSCEQNLNHDAMYWYRQDPGQGLRLIYYSQIVNDFQKGDIAEGYSVSREKKESFPLTVTSAQKNPTAFYLCASDFYGVSQPQHFGDGTRLSIL.

The chain has TRBV27 and TRBJ1-4; no definite D call. V lost 6 bases to trimming and J lost 4 bases, with 18 bases between them. In germline, CDR1 is MNHEY, CDR2 SMNVEV (reference sequence). The CDR3 consists of 16 residues. CDR3 bases: TGTGCCAGCAGCCGGTCTCTGTCGCGTGGTAATGAAAAACTGTTTTTT. It yields the protein CASSRSLSRGNEKLFF. The full variable domain, rest sourced from reference TRBV27 and TRBJ1-4, is EAQVTQNPRYLITVTGKKLTVTCSQNMNHEYMSWYRQDPGLGLRQIYYSMNVEVTDKGDVPEGYKVSRKEKRNFPLILESPSPNQTSLYFCASSRSLSRGNEKLFFGSGTQLSVL.

V usage is TRBV12-3 or TRBV12-4 and J usage is TRBJ1-1; no definite D call. Trimming took off 3 bases at V and 3 bases at J, with 5 bases between the two ends. The CDR3 totals 12 residues. DNA of the CDR3: TGTGCCAGCAGTTTTGGCTACACTGAAGCTTTCTTT. This gives the protein CASSFGYTEAFF.

The chain combines TRBV5-1 with TRBJ1-1; no reliable D call. The V end lost 6 bases, the J end lost 4 bases, and 13 bases lay between the germline ends. Per the germline V gene, CDR1 is SGHRS and CDR2 is YFSETQ. The CDR3 length is 13 residues. CDR3 nucleotides: TGCGCCAGCAACCTTGACCGAGGCACTGAAGCTTTCTTT. Its protein is CASNLDRGTEAFF.

This clone was picked up one time. The V and J genes are TRBV4-1 and TRBJ1-5, with TRBD1 identical over 8 bases. Germline assignment: CDR1 MGHRA and CDR2 YSYEKL. The V segment lost 9 bases and the J segment 0 bases; nucleotides outside the gene matches: 22. The CDR3 extends over 20 amino acids. The CDR3 DNA reads TGCGCCAGTGCACAGGGGGTCCCCAAGGGGCCCCTCCTTAGCAATCAGCCCCAGCATTTT. Amino acid sequence: CASAQGVPKGPLLSNQPQHF.

V and J are TRBV7-3 and TRBJ2-3; TRBD2 matches at 10 bases. V lost 4 bases and J lost 5; bases outside the gene matches: 6. The CDR3 consists of 15 residues. Germline V gene data show CDR1 as SGHTA and CDR2 as FQGTGA. The CDR3 sequence: CASSSLAGAGDTQYF. The CDR3 DNA follows: TGTGCCAGCAGCTCCCTAGCGGGGGCTGGAGATACGCAGTATTTT.

The chain joins TRBV5-4 to TRBJ2-5, with 9 bases fitting TRBD1. There are 16 residues in the CDR3. CDR1 and CDR2 (germline): SGHNT, YYREEE (reference sequence). V trimming: 4 bases; J trimming: 4 bases; junction bases outside the gene matches: 11. The CDR3 coding sequence is TGTGCCAGCAGCCAACTTACAGGGGGCGGTGTAGAGACCCAGTACTTC. It is translated as CASSQLTGGGVETQYF.

The CDR3 is CASSLVGTDYGYTF. CDR3 DNA sequence: TGTGCCAGCAGCTTGGTGGGGACAGACTATGGCTACACCTTC. The chain has TRBV5-5 and TRBJ1-2; 7 bases fit TRBD1. Germline CDR1 SGHKS, CDR2 YYEKEE (reference sequence). V was pared by 0 bases and J by 3 bases, with 2 bases of the junction left unmatched. The length of the CDR3 is 14 residues.

The count of this clone is one. V is TRBV2 and J is TRBJ2-3; 15 bases fit TRBD2. The CDR3 covers 18 residues. Germline assignment: CDR1 SNHLY and CDR2 FYNNEI. V shed 6 bases, J shed 5 bases, and the junction held 12 bases outside the gene matches. CDR3 residues: CASRPSRTSGGAIDTQYF. The CDR3 nucleotides are TGTGCCAGCAGACCCTCTAGGACTAGCGGGGGGGCCATAGATACGCAGTATTTT.

The rearrangement uses TRBV7-2 and TRBJ1-2; D is possibly TRBD1 (6 bases). The CDR3 extends over 13 amino acids. Germline V lookup: CDR1 SGHTA, CDR2 FQGNSA. Trimming shortened V by 5 bases and J by 4 bases, and 11 bases separated the two germline ends. The CDR3 nucleotides read TGTGCCAGCAGCATCTACAGGGCCTATGGCTACACCTTC. This encodes CASSIYRAYGYTF.

V gene TRBV4-3 combines with J gene TRBJ2-7; possible D gene TRBD2, 5 bases. V was pared by 0 bases and J by 3 bases, with 15 bases between. The CDR3 has 16 amino acids. From germline, CDR1 is LGHNA and CDR2 YSLEER. The CDR3 region is CASSQELYGEGYEQYF. CDR3 nucleotide sequence: TGCGCCAGCAGCCAAGAATTATACGGGGAAGGCTACGAGCAGTACTTC.

The chain carries TRBV29-1 and TRBJ2-7; 8 bases agree with TRBD1. The CDR3 has 14 amino acids. V lost 1 base and J lost 2; bases outside the gene matches: 4. Germline CDR1 is SQVTM and CDR2 is ANQGSEA. In DNA, the CDR3 is TGCAGCGTTGAAGGCAGGACAGGGACCTACGAGCAGTACTTC. Translating it yields CSVEGRTGTYEQYF.

The rearrangement uses TRBV6-5 and TRBJ1-1, with 7 bases identical to TRBD1. The V gene's germline CDR1 is MNHEY and CDR2 SVGAGI. This CDR3 is built from 14 residues. The junction had 8 bases not matched to a gene; V was cut back by 6 bases and J by 4 bases. CDR3: CASRLTRGVTEAFF. In nucleotides, the CDR3 is TGTGCCAGCAGGTTAACCAGGGGGGTCACTGAAGCTTTCTTT.

This chain uses TRBV5-1 with TRBJ2-7; tentatively, D is TRBD1 (5 bases). The germline V and J ends were trimmed by 1 base and 5 bases, with 13 bases remaining between them. The CDR3 totals 14 residues. Germline CDR1 is SGHRS and CDR2 is YFSETQ. The CDR3 sequence: CASSLSGFPDEQYF. The DNA of the CDR3 is TGCGCCAGCAGCTTGTCAGGGTTTCCGGACGAGCAGTACTTC.

This clone was detected only once. The chain links TRBV6-6 to TRBJ2-7; D gene ambiguous. The length of the CDR3 is 11 residues. Trimming removed 10 bases at V and 1 base at J, with 8 bases between. CDR1 is MNHNY and CDR2 is SVGAGI in the germline V gene (reference sequence). CDR3 protein: CATGGSYEQYF. In DNA, the CDR3 is TGTGCCACCGGCGGTTCCTACGAGCAGTACTTC.

V gene TRBV10-2 combines with J gene TRBJ1-1, with D unresolved. This CDR3 is built from 14 residues. Trimming cost V 8 bases and J 4 bases, with 17 bases left between them. Germline CDR1 WSHSY, CDR2 SAAADI. The CDR3 DNA reads TGCGCCAGCGTCCGGGAGGTGGGAGGCACTGAAGCTTTCTTT. Residues: CASVREVGGTEAFF.

The chain links TRBV5-4 to TRBJ2-3, with 7 nucleotides matching TRBD2. Germline V lookup: CDR1 SGHNT, CDR2 YYREEE (reference sequence). V shed 0 bases, J shed 3 bases, and the junction held 7 bases outside the gene matches. CDR3 length equals 16 residues. The chain's CDR3 is CASSLDLRGETDTQYF. The CDR3 region has the DNA TGTGCCAGCAGCTTGGACCTTCGGGGGGAGACAGATACGCAGTATTTT.

The CDR3 coding sequence is TGTGCCAGCTCACCACCGGGGCTGAGCTCTGGAAACACCATATATTTT. Protein: CASSPPGLSSGNTIYF. The V and J genes are TRBV18 and TRBJ1-3, with D maybe TRBD1 (5 bases). The germline CDR1 and CDR2 sequences are KGHSH and LQKENI. This CDR3 is built from 16 residues. Trimming shortened V by 0 bases and J by 0 bases, and 9 bases separated the two germline ends.

The chain uses TRBV7-2 and TRBJ1-1, with D hard to call. V was clipped by 5 bases and J by 3 bases, with 10 bases between them. The CDR3 is 13 residues long. Germline V gene sequence: CDR1 SGHTA, CDR2 FQGNSA. The chain's CDR3 is CASSLRSHTEAFF. For the CDR3, the DNA is TGTGCCAGCAGCCTTCGGAGCCACACTGAAGCTTTCTTT.

The chain carries TRBV5-1 and TRBJ2-1; 10 nucleotides agree with TRBD1. This CDR3 contains 15 residues. Per the germline V gene, CDR1 is SGHRS and CDR2 is YFSETQ. V dropped 7 bases and J dropped 6; count of bases not matched to a gene: 10. CDR3 bases: TGCGCCAGCGGTACGGGACAGGGGTTGGGCAATGAGCAGTTCTTC. Translating it yields CASGTGQGLGNEQFF.

The chain joins TRBV19 to TRBJ2-1; TRBD2 matches 10 bases. This CDR3 region has 15 residues. CDR1 LNHDA and CDR2 SQIVND come from the germline V gene (reference sequence). V trimming: 5 bases; J trimming: 4 bases; junction bases outside the gene matches: 5. The CDR3 bases are TGTGCCAGTAGTCCCCGGACTAGCGGTTACAATGAGCAGTTCTTC. Encoded protein: CASSPRTSGYNEQFF.

The rearrangement uses TRBV18 and TRBJ2-2; 7 nucleotides agree with TRBD1. Germline-derived CDR1 and CDR2 are KGHSH and LQKENI. The trim removed 1 base at V and 1 base at J, leaving 6 bases unmatched. The CDR3 covers 17 residues. The DNA for the CDR3 is TGTGCCAGCTCACCACGGAGGACAGGAAAGAACACCGGGGAGCTGTTTTTT. This gives the protein CASSPRRTGKNTGELFF.

In this sample, this clone turned up a few times. The chain is built from TRBV29-1 and TRBJ1-2; TRBD1 might be the D (5 bases). Germline CDR1 SQVTM, CDR2 ANQGSEA. V lost 7 bases, J lost 8 bases, and 23 bases lay in between. The CDR3 covers 14 residues. The CDR3 here is CSALVRGQGRGYTF. In DNA, the CDR3 is TGCAGCGCCCTGGTCCGAGGCCAGGGAAGGGGCTACACCTTC.

This clone was picked up one time. The chain couples TRBV6-2 or TRBV6-3 to TRBJ2-6; D uncertain. Between the trimmed V and J ends, which lost 0 bases and 0 bases, there was a span of 12 bases. This CDR3 region has 18 residues. Looked up from germline, CDR1 is MNHEY and CDR2 is SVGEGT. The chain's CDR3 is CASSYSRSSPSGANVLTF. The CDR3 DNA reads TGTGCCAGCAGTTACTCCAGGTCCTCCCCCTCTGGGGCCAACGTCCTGACTTTC.

This sequence joins TRBV21-1 and TRBJ1-1. TRBV21-1 is described as a pseudogene. This CDR3 region has 18 residues. The CDR3, as DNA: TGTGCCAGCAGCATACGGGGGGGTTTGGGGTTCATGAACACTGAAGCTTTCTTT. Translation: CASSIRGGLGFMNTEAFF.

The chain uses TRBV6-5 and TRBJ1-2; D gene ambiguous. The V end was cut by 5 bases, the J end by 4 bases, with 14 bases between. Germline assignment: CDR1 MNHEY and CDR2 SVGAGI. This CDR3 has 14 residues. In DNA, the CDR3 is TGTGCCAGCAGTCCCGGAGGGCGGATCTATGGCTACACCTTC. It is translated as CASSPGGRIYGYTF.